This TCR beta chain was captured by sequencing in a study of T cell responses to AZD1222 COVID-19 vaccine. This clone was seen a handful of times. Its antigen is still unknown. Whole-study results and caveats: In the spike-specific TCR repertoire, nearly half reportedly target unmutated variant regions.

The protocol was immunoSEQ multiplex PCR, while the TCRdb copy is restricted to in-frame clones and leaves out a portion. The sample includes about 140,000 clones, almost 95% seen only once; the top ten take about 2.5%. The TCR was taken from an adult in good health. This material consisted of peripheral blood, taken on day 0 of AZD1222 vaccination.

CDR3 DNA: TGTGCCAGTAGGGCCCGCCCGCGGGCCATGAGCACTGAAGCTTTCTTT. It specifies CASRARPRAMSTEAFF. The gene calls are TRBV19 and TRBJ1-1; no clear D gene. Trimming took off 6 bases at V and 4 bases at J, with 21 bases between the two ends. CDR1 and CDR2 (germline): LNHDA, SQIVND (reference sequence). The CDR3 is made up of 16 amino acids.